This entry is about one T cell receptor (beta chain). This sample is part of a study of T-cell memory formation after mild COVID-19. 5'RACE primed at constant segments yielded TCR alpha and TCR beta cDNA libraries bearing sample barcodes and UMIs. TCRdb used MiXCR to reprocess the 5' RACE reads, holding one entry per CDR3 protein. Of 350,000 to 550,000 distinct CDR3 sequences in the sample, about a sixth were seen once. CDR3 size: 13 residues. Germline assignment: CDR1 ENHRY and CDR2 SYGVKD. V was clipped by 2 bases and J by 9 bases; unmatched bases: 5. Sequenced: PBMCs or a T cell subset sorted from them (not recorded which). The sequence came from a man between 18 and 35 years old who had mild COVID-19 (a few samples of this study predate the infection). Cell type and time point are not known. This chain links TRBV10-3 with TRBJ2-5; 8 bases match TRBD2. CDR3 protein: CAISEPGLVAQYF. CDR3 bases: TGTGCCATCAGTGAGCCGGGACTAGTGGCCCAGTACTTC.